Listed here is a single T cell receptor (beta chain). No antigen is known for it. One base away there is no much larger clone; base qualities are not given. The data were obtained in a study of blood T cell repertoires in COVID-19 (dated by TCRdb to the early 2020s). For the wider study: Collaborator samples came from the United States, Italy and Spain and covered acute and convalescent phases of COVID-19. The prospective study material was composed of cDNA or gDNA derived from T cells, B-cell-depleted T cells, or PBMCs. The dataset comprised deeply sampled blood TCRbeta repertoires from subjects exposed to, actively infected with, or recovered from COVID-19. The repertoires were released in a freely available public database intended as a resource for research on the immune response to SARS-CoV-2. The sample metadata nearly always contained a de-identified subject ID, COVID-19 status, age in years and sex. The samples were drawn from the first 160 participants of the ongoing ImmuneRACE study and from 950 to 1,500 subjects provided by 6 global collaborators. HLA class I and class II types, where available, came from metadata supplied by the sample provider rather than from assay-based typing. What the work shows at the level of the full study, not this receptor alone: How much clinical and demographic metadata was included differed by source and by participant, and the metadata was provided uncurated.

TCRbeta CDR3 regions were amplified from genomic DNA using the immunoSEQ Assay, a bias-controlled multiplex PCR. Per the source publication's procedure: The number of nucleated cells in each sample was estimated from the amplification of reference gene primers within the assay. To quantify the absolute abundance of each unique TCRbeta CDR3 rearrangement, sequence reads were collapsed and filtered. For each sample, productive Simpson clonality was calculated as the square root of Simpson's diversity index across productive rearrangements. TCRdb carries this immuneACCESS record with in-frame sequences only. Its versions omit some clonotypes, under half of them owing to an unresolved V gene in the studies checked, with the rest unexplained. V and J calls and clone size follow that table, whereas D and trimming were derived from the DNA. The sample table shows fewer than 200,000 clones, and 75% to 90% are seen once. Less than 10% of the sample belongs to the ten largest clones.

Unmatched junction bases come to 9, with V trimmed by 4 bases and J by 7 bases. From the cysteine through the phenylalanine, the CDR3 covers 15 amino acids. This entry keeps only the CDR3 DNA: 45 bases, framed from base 1. Via the germline V gene, CDR1 is KGHDR and CDR2 SFDVKD. At one collaborating source in Seattle, patients were enrolled during active infection and were followed longitudinally through the course of disease. Whole blood was collected in K2EDTA tubes by collaborating institutions according to the institutions' own protocols. For TCRbeta analysis, collaborators shipped samples in one of three forms: frozen whole blood, isolated PBMCs, or DNA extracted from either of those sample types.

This chain joins TRBV24-1 to TRBJ2-1, and 7 junction bases match TRBD2. This sequence originates from a woman between 65 and 79 years old with COVID-19, enrolled during active disease. Sequenced input: peripheral blood. At the DNA level, the sequence is TGTGCCACCAGTGACTCGAGACTAGCTCAGAATGAGCAGTTCTTC. It encodes CATSDSRLAQNEQFF.